Listed below are T cell receptor beta chains from one sample, sequenced in a study of blood T cell repertoires in COVID-19. TCRdb's table, derived via immunoSEQ multiplex PCR, lists solely in-frame clones and lacks some. This table holds about 76,000 clones, 70% to 90% found once. Sequencing used peripheral blood. The source of these receptors is a man in his sixties with COVID-19, enrolled during active disease. Both conserved end residues are part of each CDR3. Each record gives: clone size, V gene, D gene, J gene, CDR3 protein, CDR3 DNA. The D gene is left open where the match is weak. Expanded clones are given a class, and other clones once, few, many or no size at all.

NA,TRBV28,TRBD1,TRBJ2-7,CASSPTLQGVTLEQYF,TGTGCCAGCAGTCCTACCTTACAGGGGGTAACCCTCGAGCAGTACTTC
NA,TRBV24-1,TRBD1,TRBJ1-5,CATSDRDRGVEQPQHF,TGTGCCACCAGTGATAGGGACAGGGGAGTGGAACAGCCCCAGCATTTT
few,TRBV9,NA,TRBJ2-3,CASSTWTGRTDTQYF,TGTGCCAGCAGTACGTGGACTGGACGCACAGATACGCAGTATTTT
NA,TRBV2,TRBD1,TRBJ2-5,CASRSAPGGTQYF,TGTGCCAGCAGGTCCGCACCAGGGGGGACCCAGTACTTC
NA,TRBV2,NA,TRBJ2-4,CASRGPISLAIKNIQYF,TGTGCCAGCAGGGGGCCCATTTCTTTGGCGATCAAAAACATTCAGTACTTC
NA,TRBV6-1,NA,TRBJ1-6,CASSENNNSPLHF,TGTGCCAGCAGTGAAAACAATAATTCACCCCTCCACTTT
NA,TRBV11-2,TRBD1,TRBJ2-7,CASSQPGTELINEQYF,TGTGCCAGCAGCCAACCCGGGACAGAGCTAATAAACGAGCAGTACTTC
NA,TRBV19,NA,TRBJ2-2,CASRRGTENTGELFF,TGTGCCAGTAGACGCGGGACAGAGAACACCGGGGAGCTGTTTTTT
NA,TRBV3-1/TRBV3-2,NA,TRBJ2-3,CASSQDLGGGPPDTQYF,TGTGCCAGCAGCCAAGACTTAGGGGGGGGGCCCCCAGATACGCAGTATTTT
NA,TRBV5-1,NA,TRBJ1-6,CASSTQGSYNSPLHF,TGCGCCAGCAGCACCCAGGGCTCCTATAATTCACCCCTCCACTTT
NA,TRBV10-1,TRBD1,TRBJ2-7,CASTLGQIYEQYF,TGCGCCAGCACCCTGGGACAGATCTACGAGCAGTACTTC
once,TRBV5-1,NA,TRBJ1-5,CASSFSPGNQPQHF,TGCGCCAGCAGCTTCTCCCCTGGCAATCAGCCCCAGCATTTT
once,TRBV25-1,TRBD1,TRBJ2-5,CASSGEDRGKTQYF,TGTGCCAGCAGTGGAGAGGACAGGGGAAAGACCCAGTACTTC
NA,TRBV5-1,NA,TRBJ1-1,CASRENTEAFF,TGCGCCAGCCGGGAGAACACTGAAGCTTTCTTT
once,TRBV5-1,TRBD1,TRBJ1-6,CASSWDRVLNSPLHF,TGCGCCAGCAGCTGGGACAGAGTTCTTAATTCACCCCTCCACTTT
NA,TRBV3-1/TRBV3-2,NA,TRBJ2-5,CASSQMGAGETQYF,TGTGCCAGCAGCCAAATGGGGGCCGGGGAGACCCAGTACTTC
NA,TRBV5-6,NA,TRBJ1-1,CASSTAGLRGNTEAFF,TGTGCCAGCAGCACTGCCGGCCTCAGAGGGAACACTGAAGCTTTCTTT
NA,TRBV12-3/TRBV12-4,NA,TRBJ1-1,CASRGGSTEAFF,TGTGCCAGCCGAGGTGGGAGCACTGAAGCTTTCTTT
NA,TRBV7-3,TRBD1,TRBJ1-1,CASKYRGGTEAFF,TGTGCCAGCAAGTACAGGGGGGGCACTGAAGCTTTCTTT
NA,TRBV11-3,NA,TRBJ1-1,CASSLTRGKAFF,TGTGCTAGCAGCCTAACCCGAGGTAAAGCTTTCTTT
NA,TRBV15,NA,TRBJ2-5,CATSRDQDSQETQYF,TGTGCCACCAGCAGAGATCAGGACAGCCAAGAGACCCAGTACTTC
NA,TRBV6-5,TRBD1,TRBJ1-4,CASRVQGGHEKLFF,TGTGCCAGCAGAGTACAGGGGGGACATGAAAAACTGTTTTTT
NA,TRBV4-1,TRBD1,TRBJ2-7,CASSPGQGASYEQYF,TGCGCCAGCAGCCCAGGACAGGGTGCCTCCTACGAGCAGTACTTC
NA,TRBV19,NA,TRBJ1-2,CASRDTDYYGYTF,TGTGCCAGCAGGGACACTGACTACTATGGCTACACCTTC
NA,TRBV28,NA,TRBJ1-2,CASSGGSDYGYTF,TGTGCCAGCAGTGGGGGCTCAGACTATGGCTACACCTTC
few,TRBV6-5,NA,TRBJ2-1,CASSLGDIRHEQFF,TGTGCCAGCAGTCTCGGGGACATCCGACATGAGCAGTTCTTC
NA,TRBV7-9,NA,TRBJ1-4,CASSSRLATNEKLFF,TGTGCCAGCAGCTCGCGGTTGGCGACTAATGAAAAACTGTTTTTT
NA,TRBV29-1,NA,TRBJ1-2,CSVSPADYGYTF,TGCAGCGTCTCTCCAGCGGACTATGGCTACACCTTC
once,TRBV18,NA,TRBJ2-5,CASSPMQGTSETQYF,TGTGCCAGCTCACCAATGCAGGGTACTTCTGAGACCCAGTACTTC
NA,TRBV18,NA,TRBJ1-6,CASSTDRPSPLHF,TGTGCCAGCTCAACAGACAGACCATCACCCCTCCACTTT
NA,TRBV3-1/TRBV3-2,TRBD2,TRBJ2-1,CASRGGGIGSYNEQFF,TGTGCCAGCAGGGGCGGGGGTATCGGCTCCTACAATGAGCAGTTCTTC
NA,TRBV5-1,TRBD2,TRBJ2-2,CASSLLAGGPGELFF,TGCGCCAGCAGCTTGCTAGCGGGAGGGCCCGGGGAGCTGTTTTTT
once,TRBV5-1,NA,TRBJ2-3,CASSLEGEASTDTQYF,TGCGCCAGCAGCTTGGAAGGGGAGGCTAGCACAGATACGCAGTATTTT
NA,TRBV15,NA,TRBJ1-5,CATSRDSQPQHF,TGTGCCACCAGCAGAGATAGTCAGCCCCAGCATTTT
few,TRBV5-1,NA,TRBJ1-3,CASSLSGDTIYF,TGCGCCAGCAGCCTTTCCGGGGACACCATATATTTT
NA,TRBV7-2,NA,TRBJ2-3,CASSRRTSTDTQYF,TGTGCCAGCAGCCGCAGGACAAGCACAGATACGCAGTATTTT
NA,TRBV7-6,TRBD2,TRBJ2-1,CASSPHGEREFDEQFF,TGTGCCAGCAGCCCCCACGGGGAGCGGGAGTTCGATGAGCAGTTCTTC
once,TRBV24-1,NA,TRBJ2-7,CATSDPDSVWEQYF,TGTGCCACCAGTGATCCGGACAGCGTCTGGGAGCAGTACTTC
NA,TRBV9,NA,TRBJ2-3,CASSLAGSDTQYF,TGTGCCAGCAGCCTCGCCGGTAGCGATACGCAGTATTTT
few,TRBV6-5,NA,TRBJ2-7,CASSYFTASVSEQYF,TGTGCCAGCAGTTACTTTACCGCTAGCGTTAGCGAGCAGTACTTC
NA,TRBV19,TRBD1,TRBJ1-5,CASSMGTQGAQPQHF,TGTGCCAGTAGTATGGGGACACAGGGGGCTCAGCCCCAGCATTTT
few,TRBV12-3/TRBV12-4,NA,TRBJ2-7,CASNLSGDYEQYF,TGTGCCAGCAACTTATCGGGGGATTACGAGCAGTACTTC
once,TRBV14,NA,TRBJ1-4,CASSQAGLKLFF,TGTGCCAGCAGCCAAGCCGGTTTGAAACTGTTTTTT
NA,TRBV5-6,NA,TRBJ2-5,CASSLEPGSQETQYF,TGTGCCAGCAGCTTGGAGCCAGGGTCGCAAGAGACCCAGTACTTC
NA,TRBV5-6,TRBD1,TRBJ2-2,CASSLGQGTGELFF,TGTGCCAGCAGCTTAGGACAGGGGACCGGGGAGCTGTTTTTT
NA,TRBV7-9,TRBD2,TRBJ2-2,CASSFSGGDTGELFF,TGTGCCAGCAGCTTTAGCGGGGGCGACACCGGGGAGCTGTTTTTT
NA,TRBV10-2,NA,TRBJ1-1,CASSEGALTEAFF,TGCGCCAGCAGTGAGGGGGCGCTCACTGAAGCTTTCTTT
once,TRBV19,NA,TRBJ1-4,CASRRWTAFATNEKLFF,TGTGCCAGTAGGCGGTGGACAGCATTTGCAACTAATGAAAAACTGTTTTTT
NA,TRBV6-5,TRBD1,TRBJ2-1,CASSLDRDSYNEQFF,TGTGCCAGCAGTTTAGACAGGGACTCCTACAATGAGCAGTTCTTC
NA,TRBV2,NA,TRBJ1-5,CASKRRALSNQPQHF,TGTGCCAGCAAGCGGAGAGCCCTAAGCAATCAGCCCCAGCATTTT
few,TRBV15,NA,TRBJ2-5,CATSRDLQGQETQYF,TGTGCCACCAGCAGAGATCTACAGGGCCAAGAGACCCAGTACTTC
NA,TRBV6-4,NA,TRBJ2-5,CASSDSVGPLPKETQYF,TGTGCCAGCAGTGACTCGGTGGGGCCTTTACCAAAAGAGACCCAGTACTTC
few,TRBV6-5,TRBD2,TRBJ2-1,CASSRGLAGEQFF,TGTGCCAGCAGTCGCGGACTAGCGGGTGAGCAGTTCTTC
NA,TRBV5-1,NA,TRBJ2-1,CASRSSGRGTYNEQFF,TGCGCCAGCAGATCTTCTGGTCGGGGAACCTACAATGAGCAGTTCTTC
NA,TRBV27,NA,TRBJ2-6,CASSTSGANVLTF,TGTGCCAGCAGTACTTCTGGGGCCAACGTCCTGACTTTC
NA,TRBV3-1/TRBV3-2,NA,TRBJ2-7,CASSHRRYYEQYF,TGTGCCAGCAGCCATAGGCGGTATTACGAGCAGTACTTC
NA,TRBV6-5,NA,TRBJ1-5,CASSLTDSLNQPQHF,TGTGCCAGCAGTTTGACCGACAGCCTAAATCAGCCCCAGCATTTT
NA,TRBV24-1,TRBD2,TRBJ2-3,CATSDPILTSGGAPPTDTQYF,TGTGCCACCAGTGATCCCATCTTGACTAGCGGGGGGGCCCCGCCCACAGATACGCAGTATTTT
NA,TRBV29-1,NA,TRBJ1-2,CSVRTGANYGYTF,TGCAGCGTTAGAACAGGAGCTAACTATGGCTACACCTTC
NA,TRBV10-1,TRBD2,TRBJ2-2,CASSPSSGGNTGELFF,TGCGCCAGCAGTCCCTCTAGCGGGGGAAACACCGGGGAGCTGTTTTTT